This T cell receptor beta chain was observed in a study of OX40 agonist ivuxolimab in advanced cancers. At the level of the study: Those enrolled were 82.7% male, with a mean age of roughly 62 years and ages from roughly 23 to 79. Partial responses were achieved by three patients: one hepatocellular carcinoma, two cutaneous melanoma. Study-wide points: Expanded clones were, on average, more numerous among CD8+ T cells than CD4+.

In the case of this clone: Its antigen is as yet unknown.

CDR3 length equals 18 residues. V was cut by 7 bases and J by 4 bases, with 24 bases left in between. Only in-frame clones appear in the TCRdb table, and some are missing; sequencing was by immunoSEQ multiplex PCR. This sample has fewer than 85,000 clones, with 84% found just once. Material: CD4+ or CD8+ T cells sorted from blood, obtained in a trial of the OX40 agonist ivuxolimab. V usage is TRBV5-3 and J usage is TRBJ2-6; D is possibly TRBD1 or TRBD2 (5 bases each). TRBV5-3 is an open reading frame, and its role is uncertain. The sequence was collected from an adult with an advanced solid tumor such as melanoma, head and neck, liver or kidney cancer. CDR3 region: CARGTWGRGLAGANVLTF. In DNA form, the CDR3 reads TGTGCCAGAGGAACTTGGGGGAGAGGACTCGCCGGGGCCAACGTCCTGACTTTC.